Sequencing of this TCR beta chain was carried out in a study of human T cells and chemical hapten exposure. Looking at the study overall: Diphenylcyclopropenone was applied weekly to patients' scalps across the roughly 23-week study. Small differences in pooled library volume mainly drove the variation in TCR yields per sample.

Specified time point: patch test 1, 2 weeks after DPC sensitization. The treatment was: therapeutic diphenylcyclopropenone sensitization with weekly scalp DPC. In germline, CDR1 is SEHNR, CDR2 FQNEAQ (reference sequence). There are 18 residues in the CDR3. TCRdb independently ran MiXCR on the RACE reads; one entry per CDR3 protein. The repertoire holds approximately 100,000 distinct CDR3 sequences, with 8% to 13% as singletons. This clonotype has at least ten counts. At one of its ends the junction is not consistent with the germline gene, which may arise from a read error. Material: whole blood, obtained in connection with sensitization to the hapten diphenylcyclopropenone (DPC). This sequence was found in a woman aged 35 to 49 with alopecia areata. Some clones in this sample may be carry-over from other donors' samples. The rearrangement joins TRBV7-9 to TRBJ1-3, with TRBD1 as a possible D gene (5 bases). The CDR3 DNA reads TGTGCCAGCAGCTTATGGCCGGGGCCCGAATACTCTGAAAACACCATATATTTT. This translates into CASSLWPGPEYSENTIYF.